This T cell receptor (beta chain) was captured in a study of Ad26.COV2.S vaccination and SARS-CoV-2 variants. Study-wide context: Ad26.COV2.S was injected intramuscularly once or twice, 56 days apart. Regarding the study as a whole: Substantial response breadth was reportedly seen for spike-specific CD8+ and CD4+ T cells after vaccination.

This clone was found once. Its antigen is as yet unknown. Treatment given: roughly 18 received Ad26.COV2.S at low or high dose, single or two shots; about 5 received placebo; per-sample allocation not given. Sampling happened 63 days after the first vaccine or placebo injection. The table came from immunoSEQ multiplex PCR; TCRdb's copy has only in-frame clones and leaves some out. The sample lists around 340,000 clones; roughly 90% were seen once. J gave up 6 bases and V 3 bases, and 8 bases lay outside the gene matches. The CDR3 has 16 residues. Germline V lookup: CDR1 SNHLY, CDR2 FYNNEI. The receptor was derived from a person aged 18-65 years who received the Ad26.COV2.S COVID-19 vaccine or a placebo. Specimen: peripheral blood, collected in a trial of Ad26.COV2.S vaccine versus placebo. V usage is TRBV2 and J usage is TRBJ1-4; 9 bases map to TRBD1. The CDR3 DNA is TGTGCCAGCAGTGACGTGACGACAGGGGGTTATGAAAAACTGTTTTTT. Translated, it gives CASSDVTTGGYEKLFF.